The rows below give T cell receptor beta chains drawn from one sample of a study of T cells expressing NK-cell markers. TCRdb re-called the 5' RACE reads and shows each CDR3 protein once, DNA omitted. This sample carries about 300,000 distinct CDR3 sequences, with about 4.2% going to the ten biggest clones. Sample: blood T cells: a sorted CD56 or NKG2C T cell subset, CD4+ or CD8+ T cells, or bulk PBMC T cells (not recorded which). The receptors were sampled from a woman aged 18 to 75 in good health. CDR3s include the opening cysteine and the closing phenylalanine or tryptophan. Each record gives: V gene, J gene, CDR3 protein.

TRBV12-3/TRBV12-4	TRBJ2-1	CASSPPLNEQFF
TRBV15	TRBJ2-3	CATSRRSGGPTDTQYF
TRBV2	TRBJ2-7	CASRESDGPYEQYF
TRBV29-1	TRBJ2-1	CNPGGGLSLAEQFF
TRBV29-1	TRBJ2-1	CSPKGPADSYNEQFF
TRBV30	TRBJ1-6	CAGNRGISPLHF
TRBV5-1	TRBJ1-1	CASSTTGSGTEAFF
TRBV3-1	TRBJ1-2	CASSHLTGNYGYTF
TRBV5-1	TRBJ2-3	CASSYLQGNIGQYF
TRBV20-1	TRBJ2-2	CSATSSPDSAAGELFF